The TCR beta chain described here comes from a study of graft-versus-host responses after intestinal transplantation. Looking at the study overall: Every one of the recipients received anti-thymocyte globulin induction and afterwards took tacrolimus and steroids for roughly three years. Study-wide results and limits: GvH clones appeared in recipient marrow, some first in ileum or blood. Individuals carrying graft-donor T cell macrochimerism showed high graft-versus-host to host-versus-graft clonal ratios in allografts.

Points on this clone: Its antigen remains unknown.

Sequenced by immunoSEQ multiplex PCR; TCRdb stores in-frame clones only, minus some. The table includes under 150,000 clones, 90% detected once. The receptor was derived from a human donor who received an intestinal transplant. This material consisted of unstimulated CD4+ T cells sorted from spleen or lymph node cells, taken before intestinal transplant.

The CDR3 reads CASSYSIAARRNEQFF. The CDR3 bases are TGTGCCAGCAGTTACTCGATAGCGGCGAGGCGGAATGAGCAGTTCTTC. The chain links TRBV6-5 to TRBJ2-1; D might be TRBD2 (6 bases). Germline CDR1 reads MNHEY; CDR2 reads SVGAGI. With 0 bases removed from V and 7 bases from J, the gap between germline ends came to 16 bases. The CDR3 spans 16 residues.